These 31 T cell receptor beta chains were sequenced from one sample in a study of HIV-infected children after antiretroviral therapy interruption. Treatment meaning: PENTA 11 planned treatment interruption arm or continuous ART arm. RNA-based 3' RACE libraries used unique molecular identifiers. MiXCR was run by TCRdb on the 3' RACE reads, yielding one entry per CDR3 protein. The table records fewer than 100,000 distinct CDR3 sequences, about 6.3% of them present only once. The specimen comprised CD45RA+ CD4+ T cells from PBMCs, pooled from several time points, sampled from a donor given antiretroviral therapy, either interrupted or continuous. The subset is: naive CD4+ CD45RA+ CD45RO- T cells. These TCRs come from a pool of human donors with HIV.

This clonotype was counted ten times or more. V is TRBV29-1 and J is TRBJ2-1, with D possibly matching TRBD1 (6 bases). CDR1 is SQVTM and CDR2 is ANQGSEA in the germline V gene. The CDR3 spans 13 residues. Between the trimmed V and J ends, which lost 3 bases and 1 base, there was a span of 7 bases. CDR3 loop: CSVERGSYNEQFF. In DNA, the CDR3 is TGCAGCGTTGAGAGGGGGTCCTACAATGAGCAGTTCTTC.

CDR3 DNA: TGTGCCACCTCCTGGACGGTGAACACCGGGGAGCTGTTTTTT. Amino acid sequence: CATSWTVNTGELFF. The V gene is TRBV19, the J gene TRBJ2-2; D call uncertain. V was clipped by 10 bases and J by 1 base, with 13 bases between them. The CDR3 contains 14 residues. Germline V gene lookup returns CDR1 LNHDA and CDR2 SQIVND (reference sequence).

V is TRBV2 and J is TRBJ2-5, with 9 bases fitting TRBD2. The CDR3 contains 15 residues. V shed 3 bases and J 4 bases; nucleotides not matched to a gene: 6. CDR1 and CDR2 (germline): SNHLY, FYNNEI. The CDR3 protein is CASSEVLAGLETQYF. The CDR3, as DNA: TGTGCCAGCAGTGAGGTGCTAGCGGGGCTAGAGACCCAGTACTTC.

The table lists this clonotype with a few counts. The rearrangement links TRBV20-1 to TRBJ2-7, with 8 positions matching TRBD1. V dropped 3 bases and J dropped 5; count of bases not matched to a gene: 6. The CDR3 length is 13 residues. The germline V gene has CDR1 DFQATT and CDR2 SNEGSKA (reference sequence). The CDR3 region is CSASQGARNEQYF. The CDR3 DNA is TGCAGTGCTAGCCAGGGGGCTAGGAACGAGCAGTACTTC.

The V and J genes are TRBV4-2 and TRBJ1-2; perhaps TRBD1 as D (6 bases). Trimming left V 4 bases short and J 2 bases short, with 11 bases between. The CDR3 is 14 amino acids. Germline V gives CDR1 LGHNA, CDR2 YNFKEQ. CDR3 amino acids: CASSPKGGNYGYTF. CDR3 coding DNA: TGTGCCAGCAGCCCAAAAGGGGGAAACTATGGCTACACCTTC.

In its sample, this clonotype was seen many times. The chain combines TRBV7-9 with TRBJ2-1; D gene uncertain. The ends were cut back, 1 base at V and 8 bases at J, with 24 bases in the middle. The CDR3 consists of 18 residues. Germline V CDR1 and CDR2: SEHNR, FQNEAQ (reference sequence). The CDR3 nucleotides are TGTGCCAGCAGCTTAGTGGGGATTGTCAGCGTGAAAGTCCATGAGCAGTTCTTC. This encodes CASSLVGIVSVKVHEQFF. Filled out from reference TRBV7-9 and TRBJ2-1, the complete variable domain reads DTGVSQNPRHKITKRGQNVTFRCDPISEHNRLYWYRQTLGQGPEFLTYFQNEAQLEKSRLLSDRFSAERPKGSFSTLEIQRTEQGDSAMYLCASSLVGIVSVKVHEQFFGPGTRLTVL.

This chain joins TRBV5-1 and TRBJ1-1, with 7 bases matching TRBD1. V gave up 4 bases and J gave up 5 bases; unmatched junction bases: 11. Germline CDR1 SGHRS, CDR2 YFSETQ. This CDR3 region has 15 residues. The CDR3 here is CASSVRQGGGTEAFF. Written as DNA, the CDR3 is TGCGCCAGCAGCGTTCGACAGGGCGGGGGAACTGAAGCTTTCTTT.

This clonotype has at least ten counts. The rearrangement uses TRBV3-1 and TRBJ2-7; TRBD1 matches 7 bases. Trimming took 4 bases from V and 7 from J; bases not matched to a gene: 16. The CDR3 length is 16 residues. The germline V gene has CDR1 LGHDT and CDR2 YNNKEL (reference sequence). This chain's CDR3 is CASSPNSPQQGREQYF. DNA of the CDR3: TGTGCCAGCAGCCCTAACTCACCTCAACAGGGGAGAGAGCAGTACTTC.

The V gene is TRBV18, the J gene TRBJ2-1; D not resolved. Germline-derived CDR1 and CDR2 are KGHSH and LQKENI. V lost 3 bases to trimming and J lost 2 bases, with 17 bases between them. The CDR3 length is 17 residues. The CDR3 reads CASSPLDLAPTYNEQFF. DNA for the CDR3: TGTGCCAGCTCACCCCTTGACTTGGCTCCTACCTACAATGAGCAGTTCTTC. The entire variable domain, with the rest obtained from reference TRBV18 and TRBJ2-1, is as follows: NAGVMQNPRHLVRRRGQEARLRCSPMKGHSHVYWYRQLPEEGLKFMVYLQKENIIDESGMPKERFSAEFPKEGPSILRIQQVVRGDSAAYFCASSPLDLAPTYNEQFFGPGTRLTVL.

Concerning this clonotype: Possible read error: a much larger clone is one base away. In this CDR3 the conserved last residue, phenylalanine or tryptophan, is missing, so a read error is likely. The rearrangement joins TRBV7-9 to TRBJ2-1, with D possibly being TRBD2 (6 bases). This CDR3 has 15 amino acids. Germline CDR1 SEHNR, CDR2 FQNEAQ (reference sequence). V dropped 3 bases and J dropped 2 bases, with 11 bases sitting between them. The CDR3 reads CASSFGGAAYNEQFS. The CDR3 coding sequence is TGTGCCAGCAGCTTTGGCGGGGCAGCCTACAATGAGCAGTTCTCC.

At least ten counts were recorded for this clonotype. The chain employs TRBV2 and TRBJ1-5; D gene uncertain. The germline V and J ends were trimmed by 5 bases and 3 bases, with 14 bases remaining between them. Germline V gene data show CDR1 as SNHLY and CDR2 as FYNNEI. CDR3 length equals 15 residues. CDR3 bases: TGTGCCAGCAGTCCAAGCCGGGCGAACAATCAGCCCCAGCATTTT. Translation gives CASSPSRANNQPQHF.

The chain carries TRBV19 and TRBJ2-2, with TRBD1 as a possible D gene (6 bases). The V gene's germline CDR1 is LNHDA and CDR2 SQIVND (reference sequence). The CDR3 is made up of 13 amino acids. V gave up 6 bases and J gave up 6 bases, with 11 bases separating them. CDR3 amino acids: CASSTGIPGELFF. Here the CDR3 DNA reads TGTGCCAGTAGCACAGGGATCCCCGGGGAGCTGTTTTTT. Supplemented by reference TRBV19 and TRBJ2-2, the full variable domain reads DGGITQSPKYLFRKEGQNVTLSCEQNLNHDAMYWYRQDPGQGLRLIYYSQIVNDFQKGDIAEGYSVSREKKESFPLTVTSAQKNPTAFYLCASSTGIPGELFFGEGSRLTVL.

The chain uses TRBV3-1 and TRBJ1-1, with D maybe TRBD1 (5 bases). Germline V gene sequence: CDR1 LGHDT, CDR2 YNNKEL (reference sequence). This CDR3 spans 13 amino acids. The germline V and J ends were trimmed by 0 bases and 8 bases, with 10 bases remaining between them. The CDR3 DNA follows: TGTGCCAGCAGCCAAGATGGGGGGGAGGAAGCTTTCTTT. Its protein is CASSQDGGEEAFF.

The chain is built from TRBV28 and TRBJ1-4, with D maybe TRBD1 (6 bases). The germline V and J ends were trimmed by 4 bases and 2 bases, with 11 bases remaining between them. Germline V lookup: CDR1 MDHEN, CDR2 SYDVKM. This CDR3 comprises 15 residues. In DNA form, the CDR3 reads TGTGCCAGCAGTTCCACAGGGCTCACTAATGAAAAACTGTTTTTT. The encoded protein is CASSSTGLTNEKLFF.

This clonotype has a count of ten or more. V and J are TRBV19 and TRBJ2-7; 8 bases are a match to TRBD1. Trimming took 3 bases from V and 4 from J; bases not matched to a gene: 2. This CDR3 has 13 amino acids. The germline V gene encodes CDR1 LNHDA and CDR2 SQIVND (reference sequence). Here the CDR3 reads CASSMTGEYEQYF. The CDR3 DNA is TGTGCCAGTAGTATGACAGGGGAATACGAGCAGTACTTC. Full variable domain (rest looked up from reference TRBV19 and TRBJ2-7): DGGITQSPKYLFRKEGQNVTLSCEQNLNHDAMYWYRQDPGQGLRLIYYSQIVNDFQKGDIAEGYSVSREKKESFPLTVTSAQKNPTAFYLCASSMTGEYEQYFGPGTRLTVT.

Ten or more counts support this clonotype. The chain is built from TRBV12-3 or TRBV12-4 and TRBJ2-4; D unclear. V lost 3 bases, J lost 8 bases, and 17 bases lay in between. CDR3 length: 15 residues. The chain's CDR3 is CASSFFTASVDIQYF. Written as DNA, the CDR3 is TGTGCCAGCAGTTTTTTTACAGCCTCAGTAGACATTCAGTACTTC.

Worth noting for this clonotype: This clone may be a read error of a much larger clone one base away. The chain employs TRBV2 and TRBJ2-1, with D perhaps TRBD2 (6 bases). The ends were cut back, 10 bases at V and 3 bases at J, with 19 bases in the middle. CDR1 is SNHLY and CDR2 is FYNNEI in the germline V gene. This CDR3 has 15 amino acids. The CDR3 DNA reads TGTGCCACCAGAGACGGGAGTTTTTACTACAATGAGCAGTTCTTC. Translation: CATRDGSFYYNEQFF.

Ten or more counts support this clonotype. The chain recombines TRBV11-1 with TRBJ2-7, with 7 bases lining up with TRBD1. Germline V lookup: CDR1 SGHAT, CDR2 FQDESV (reference sequence). The CDR3 covers 15 residues. Germline trimming cut 4 bases from V and 2 bases from J; bases unmatched to any gene: 8. The CDR3 DNA is TGTGCCAGCAGCTCAAACAGGGGTTCCCCCTACGAGCAGTACTTC. Translating it yields CASSSNRGSPYEQYF.

This clonotype came up many times. V usage is TRBV19 and J usage is TRBJ2-3; D gene ambiguous. Per the germline V gene, CDR1 is LNHDA and CDR2 is SQIVND (reference sequence). The germline V and J ends were trimmed by 9 bases and 0 bases, with 10 bases remaining between them. The CDR3 extends over 13 amino acids. CDR3 amino acids: CASSHSSTDTQYF. CDR3 nucleotides: TGTGCCAGCTCCCACTCTAGCACAGATACGCAGTATTTT.

This clonotype has a count of ten or more. V and J are TRBV12-3 or TRBV12-4 and TRBJ1-2; D call uncertain. V lost 6 bases and J lost 9, with 11 bases in between. This CDR3 contains 11 residues. CDR3 protein: CASSPGSRYTF. In DNA, the CDR3 is TGTGCCAGCAGCCCTGGATCTCGCTACACCTTC.

This clonotype was picked up many times. The V call is TRBV5-1, the J call TRBJ1-1; weak D call: TRBD1 (5 bases). The V end lost 4 bases, the J end lost 1 base, and 11 bases lay between the germline ends. The germline CDR1 and CDR2 sequences are SGHRS and YFSETQ. The CDR3 covers 14 residues. The CDR3 loop is CASSAGLKNTEAFF. The DNA for the CDR3 is TGCGCCAGCAGCGCGGGACTCAAGAACACTGAAGCTTTCTTT.

This chain uses TRBV2 with TRBJ2-1, with D perhaps TRBD2 (6 bases). CDR3 length equals 13 residues. CDR1 and CDR2 (germline): SNHLY, FYNNEI. Between the trimmed V and J ends, which lost 10 bases and 4 bases, there was a span of 14 bases. This CDR3 reads CATTRDLYNEQFF. The CDR3 nucleotides are TGTGCCACCACAAGGGACTTATACAATGAGCAGTTCTTC.

This clonotype was detected ten times or more. V and J are TRBV5-1 and TRBJ1-1; D unresolved. V lost 2 bases and J 1 base, leaving 15 bases between the germline ends. The germline CDR1 and CDR2 sequences are SGHRS and YFSETQ. The CDR3 totals 16 residues. The CDR3 DNA reads as TGCGCCAGCAGCTTTGACCCCACAACTAGGAACACTGAAGCTTTCTTT. Translated, it gives CASSFDPTTRNTEAFF.

This clonotype was seen repeatedly, ten times or more. V usage is TRBV5-5 and J usage is TRBJ1-2, with D unresolved. The CDR3 spans 14 residues. CDR1 is SGHKS, CDR2 YYEKEE, per germline (reference sequence). Deletions cut 1 base from V and 0 bases from J, with 7 bases between. The DNA for the CDR3 is TGTGCCAGCAGCTTGAAGGGAGCTAACTATGGCTACACCTTC. Translating gives CASSLKGANYGYTF.

The rearrangement joins TRBV20-1 to TRBJ2-1; 9 bases fit TRBD2. V lost 6 bases and J lost 7; bases outside the gene matches: 10. The germline V gene encodes CDR1 DFQATT and CDR2 SNEGSKA (reference sequence). The length of the CDR3 is 14 residues. This CDR3 reads CSARSLAGPNEQFF. As DNA, the CDR3 is TGCAGTGCGAGAAGCCTAGCGGGGCCTAATGAGCAGTTCTTC.

This clonotype was observed at least ten times. The chain links TRBV12-3 or TRBV12-4 to TRBJ1-5; a weak D match, TRBD1 (6 bases). Trimming cost V 6 bases and J 3 bases, with 18 bases left between them. This CDR3 comprises 16 residues. CDR3 nucleotides: TGTGCCAGCAGCTTTCGTAGGGGGGCGGCCAATCAGCCCCAGCATTTT. It codes for CASSFRRGAANQPQHF.

This clonotype was detected only a few times. This rearrangement joins TRBV7-9 to TRBJ1-1; tentative D call: TRBD1 (6 bases). V gave up 2 bases and J gave up 4 bases, with 11 bases separating them. Germline CDR1 is SEHNR and CDR2 is FQNEAQ (reference sequence). The CDR3 length is 14 residues. CDR3 sequence: CASSLNAGATEAFF. CDR3 DNA: TGTGCCAGCAGCTTAAATGCAGGGGCCACTGAAGCTTTCTTT.

Notes on this clonotype: Possible read error: a much larger clone is one base away. The chain recombines TRBV3-1 with TRBJ2-3, with 8 bases lining up with TRBD2. This CDR3 contains 14 residues. V dropped 6 bases and J dropped 6; count of bases not matched to a gene: 8. Germline lookup yields CDR1 LGHDT and CDR2 YNNKEL (reference sequence). CDR3 nucleotides: TGTGCCAGCAGAAAGAGCGGGAGTCACGATACGCAGTATTTT. Encoded protein: CASRKSGSHDTQYF.

This clonotype came up many times. V usage is TRBV6-4 and J usage is TRBJ2-2; tentative D call: TRBD1 (7 bases). The germline CDR1 and CDR2 sequences are MRHNA and SNTAGT. The CDR3 runs 14 residues. The germline V and J ends were trimmed by 4 bases and 5 bases, with 11 bases remaining between them. The CDR3 DNA is TGTGCCAGCAGTGGGACAGGAGGGACCGGGGAGCTGTTTTTT. Translated: CASSGTGGTGELFF.

This clonotype was detected ten times or more. The rearrangement joins TRBV5-1 to TRBJ1-6; 11 bases align to TRBD1. The CDR3 contains 16 residues. J gave up 7 bases and V 2 bases, and 5 bases lay outside the gene matches. Per the germline V gene, CDR1 is SGHRS and CDR2 is YFSETQ. In DNA, the CDR3 is TGCGCCAGCAGCTTCGGACAGGGGGCCTCCAATTCACCCCTCCACTTT. It specifies CASSFGQGASNSPLHF. Supplemented by reference TRBV5-1 and TRBJ1-6, the full variable domain reads KAGVTQTPRYLIKTRGQQVTLSCSPISGHRSVSWYQQTPGQGLQFLFEYFSETQRNKGNFPGRFSGRQFSNSRSEMNVSTLELGDSALYLCASSFGQGASNSPLHFGNGTRLTVT.

The rearrangement uses TRBV27 and TRBJ2-1, with TRBD1 matching 9 bases. The germline V gene has CDR1 MNHEY and CDR2 SMNVEV (reference sequence). CDR3 length: 15 amino acids. V was clipped by 5 bases and J by 8 bases; unmatched bases: 10. The CDR3 protein is CASSIPGQGTDEQFF. In DNA form, the CDR3 reads TGTGCCAGCAGTATACCGGGACAGGGTACGGATGAGCAGTTCTTC.